This T cell receptor beta chain was documented in a study of T-cell reconstitution after alpha-beta-depleted transplantation in children. Study conclusions and caveats: It was surviving recipient T cells and thymic progenitors that gave some patients high TCRbeta diversity at day 60.

The authors prepared the TCRbeta library with unique molecular identifiers. TCRdb re-analysed the PCR reads in MiXCR, keeping a single row per CDR3 protein. Found here are about 980,000 distinct CDR3 sequences, roughly 29% of them singletons; the top ten hold roughly 27%. Trimming shortened V by 6 bases and J by 6 bases, and 17 bases separated the two germline ends. This CDR3 is 15 amino acids long. Comments on this clonotype: The antigen remains unidentified.

The rearrangement links TRBV12-3 or TRBV12-4 to TRBJ1-4; D is undetermined. Sample: PBMCs, mostly from graft donor cells, taken 360 days after TCRalphabeta/CD19-depleted stem cell transplant. This receptor was identified in a boy younger than two who had a stem cell transplant for SCID, so the T cells may come from the graft donor. The CDR3 spells CASSLGVGFDEKLFF. CDR3 DNA sequence: TGTGCCAGCAGCCTTGGGGTTGGGTTTGATGAAAAACTGTTTTTT.